This paragraph covers one T cell receptor beta chain sequence. These data belong to a study of blood T cell repertoires in COVID-19. The assay was immunoSEQ multiplex PCR, and TCRdb's table has in-frame clones only and misses some. The sample consists of under 250,000 clones, 70% to 90% of them appearing once. Sequencing used peripheral blood. The clonotype comes from a man in his fifties with acute or convalescent COVID-19.

The CDR3 protein is CASSPSTGSSGNTIYF. The DNA of the CDR3 is TGTGCCAGCTCACCCTCGACGGGAAGCTCTGGAAACACCATATATTTT. The chain recombines TRBV18 with TRBJ1-3; no clear D gene. CDR3 size: 16 residues. V lost 3 bases and J lost 0, with 12 bases in between. Germline V CDR1 and CDR2: KGHSH, LQKENI.